This T cell receptor (beta chain) was sequenced during a study of molecular identifiers for immune sequencing clone quantification. Listed TCR primers and previously described methods were used for bulk TCR libraries. MiXCR, run by TCRdb on the PCR reads, gives a single entry per CDR3 protein. The sample shows about 640,000 distinct CDR3 sequences, just under 20% of them seen only once. This clonotype was seen repeatedly, ten times or more. V dropped 0 bases and J dropped 2; count of bases not matched to a gene: 2. The CDR3 covers 16 residues. Germline lookup yields CDR1 MNHNY and CDR2 SVGAGI (reference sequence).

Sequencing used naive CD8+ T cells from blood, with Jurkat cell RNA spiked in. Subset of the sample: FACS-sorted CD8+CD4-CCR7+CD45RA+ naive T cells. This clonotype was obtained from a human donor in good health. Some libraries in this study had Jurkat cell RNA spiked in. V is TRBV6-6 and J is TRBJ2-1, with 9 bases aligning to TRBD2. CDR3 sequence: CASSYSGGGAYNEQFF. The CDR3 region has the DNA TGTGCCAGCAGTTACTCTGGCGGGGGGGCCTACAATGAGCAGTTCTTC.